Listed here are 11 T cell receptor beta chains from one sample, sequenced in a study of blood T cell repertoires in COVID-19. Libraries were prepared by immunoSEQ multiplex PCR; TCRdb keeps only in-frame clonotypes and omits some of them. Among approximately 82,000 clones listed, around 83% were seen once. What was sequenced was peripheral blood. The receptors originated from a woman aged 55 to 70 with acute or convalescent COVID-19.

The chain couples TRBV4-1 to TRBJ1-2; TRBD1 aligns across 10 bases. The CDR3 has 15 amino acids. The junction had 6 bases not matched to a gene; V was cut back by 5 bases and J by 3 bases. Germline CDR1 MGHRA, CDR2 YSYEKL. CDR3 nucleotides: TGCGCCAGCAGCTCTCGGGACAGGGGAGACTATGGCTACACCTTC. Translated: CASSSRDRGDYGYTF.

V gene TRBV7-2 combines with J gene TRBJ2-5, with D possibly being TRBD1 (5 bases). V gave up 5 bases and J gave up 2 bases, with 21 bases separating them. CDR1 is SGHTA and CDR2 is FQGNSA in the germline V gene. CDR3 length equals 17 residues. CDR3: CASSLQRGTNRQETQYF. In DNA form, the CDR3 reads TGTGCCAGCAGCCTCCAAAGGGGCACGAACCGACAAGAGACCCAGTACTTC.

This clone was seen a few times. CDR3 DNA sequence: TGTGCCAGCAGCGGACAGGTCATGAACACTGAAGCTTTCTTT. As protein: CASSGQVMNTEAFF. This chain uses TRBV3-1 (or the pseudogene TRBV3-2) with TRBJ1-1; 7 bases are a match to TRBD1. This CDR3 is 14 amino acids long. V shed 5 bases, J shed 0 bases, and the junction held 3 bases outside the gene matches. In germline, CDR1 is LGHDT, CDR2 YNNKEL (reference sequence).

The V gene is TRBV6-2 or TRBV6-3, the J gene TRBJ1-5; 7 positions agree with TRBD1. The CDR3 length is 13 residues. V was pared by 2 bases and J by 7 bases, with 2 bases of the junction left unmatched. The germline V gene encodes CDR1 MNHEY and CDR2 SVGEGT. CDR3 sequence (DNA): TGTGCCAGCAGTTACGACAGGGAGCAGCCCCAGCATTTT. It is translated as CASSYDREQPQHF.

The rearrangement joins TRBV19 to TRBJ2-5; TRBD1 is a possible D gene (5 bases). V gave up 5 bases and J gave up 3 bases, with 7 bases separating them. The CDR3 has 12 residues. Germline CDR1 is LNHDA and CDR2 is SQIVND (reference sequence). The CDR3 DNA follows: TGTGCCAGTAGTGGGGCAGAAGAGACCCAGTACTTC. This encodes CASSGAEETQYF.

The CDR3 sequence is CASSLVPGQVVYGYTF. The CDR3 nucleotides are TGTGCCAGCAGCTTAGTGCCTGGACAGGTTGTCTATGGCTACACCTTC. The genes are TRBV11-2 and TRBJ1-2; 7 bases fit TRBD1. The junction had 9 bases not matched to a gene; V was cut back by 1 base and J by 4 bases. CDR1 is SGHAT and CDR2 is FQNNGV in the germline V gene. The CDR3 is 16 residues long.

The V gene is TRBV5-1, the J gene TRBJ1-2, with D possibly matching TRBD1 (6 bases). V gave up 3 bases and J gave up 3 bases, with 18 bases separating them. CDR1 is SGHRS and CDR2 is YFSETQ in the germline V gene. This CDR3 has 16 amino acids. CDR3 sequence (DNA): TGCGCCAGCAGCTCGGCGGGGGCACCCACTGACTATGGCTACACCTTC. Its protein product is CASSSAGAPTDYGYTF.

This rearrangement joins TRBV29-1 to TRBJ1-4, with 10 bases matching TRBD1. The trim removed 6 bases at V and 7 bases at J, leaving 5 bases unmatched. This CDR3 has 13 residues. The V gene's germline CDR1 is SQVTM and CDR2 ANQGSEA. CDR3 DNA: TGCAGCGTGACCGGGACAGGGGCTGAAAAACTGTTTTTT. The encoded protein is CSVTGTGAEKLFF. Together with reference TRBV29-1 and TRBJ1-4, the CDR3 gives the full variable domain: SAVISQKPSRDICQRGTSLTIQCQVDSQVTMMFWYRQQPGQSLTLIATANQGSEATYESGFVIDKFPISRPNLTFSTLTVSNMSPEDSSIYLCSVTGTGAEKLFFGSGTQLSVL.

The chain employs TRBV19 and TRBJ1-3, with 8 positions matching TRBD1. The V and J ends lost 5 bases and 4 bases, in that order; junction bases with no gene match: 7. The CDR3 loop spans 15 amino acids. CDR1 LNHDA and CDR2 SQIVND come from the germline V gene (reference sequence). The CDR3: CASSETGDIGNTIYF. DNA of the CDR3: TGTGCCAGTAGTGAGACAGGGGATATCGGAAACACCATATATTTT.

The rearrangement joins TRBV6-2 or TRBV6-3 to TRBJ2-5; weak D call: TRBD1 (5 bases). V was trimmed by 1 base and J by 4 bases, leaving 13 bases between them. The CDR3 runs to 15 residues. Germline V gene data show CDR1 as MNHEY and CDR2 as SVGEGT. The CDR3 reads CASSYWGPGRETQYF. The CDR3 coding sequence is TGTGCCAGCAGTTACTGGGGCCCAGGACGAGAGACCCAGTACTTC.

The rearrangement links TRBV18 to TRBJ2-7, with D perhaps matching TRBD1 (6 bases). CDR1 is KGHSH, CDR2 LQKENI, per germline. The V end was cut by 6 bases, the J end by 2 bases, with 26 bases between. The CDR3 consists of 18 residues. The CDR3 region is CASSDLGPTGLTAYEQYF. CDR3 nucleotides: TGTGCCAGCTCCGATCTAGGACCCACAGGGCTTACGGCCTACGAGCAGTACTTC.